This TCR beta chain was profiled in a study of persistence of HIV-infected CD4 T cells. The wider study: The sample holds CD4+ T cells responsive to CMV or HIV-1 Gag. Donors had been on suppressive ART for a median of approximately eight years. Up to about 180 mL blood was drawn at multiple time points; a couple of donors had single-time leukapheresis.

This was the immunoSEQ version 4 assay in survey mode. Each sample used up to 1 ug genomic DNA diluted to approximately 10 ng/uL. Profiled with immunoSEQ multiplex PCR; TCRdb holds only in-frame clones, not every one. The sample shows roughly 34,000 clones, 82% of them seen only once. Cells were stimulated with CMV-infected fibroblast lysates at 10 ug/mL. Memory cells lacking CD40L and CD69 with high CD45RO were sorted. Looked up from germline, CDR1 is ENHRY and CDR2 is SYGVKD. The CDR3 consists of 12 residues. Trimming took 2 bases from V and 4 from J, leaving 5 bases between them. A remark on this clone: What it recognizes is unknown.

This TCR derives from an adult woman with HIV who was CMV-seropositive. The J gene is TRBJ1-1, the V gene TRBV10-3; D is undetermined. The sample consisted of CD4+ T cells sorted from PBMCs after roughly 18-hour stimulation, taken from a patient who received antiretroviral therapy. Here the CDR3 reads CAISEAATEAFF. In nucleotides, the CDR3 is TGTGCCATCAGTGAGGCGGCCACTGAAGCTTTCTTT.